This T cell receptor (beta chain) was obtained from a study of T cell clonality in common variable immunodeficiency. The V gene lost 3 bases and the J gene lost 3 bases, with 12 bases spanning the gap. The germline V gene encodes CDR1 MGHRA and CDR2 YSYEKL. The length of the CDR3 is 15 residues. Findings and limits, study-wide: TCRbeta clonality was increased in CVID versus healthy controls. In common variable immunodeficiency, TCR beta chains reportedly carried fewer deletions and N-nucleotide insertions.

This clone was seen ten or more times. Its antigen is not known. The sequence runs out 3 residues before the end of the CDR3; the remainder is reconstructed from the germline J gene. Profiling relied on immunoSEQ multiplex PCR, and the TCRdb table lists in-frame clones only, not all of them. In total the sample includes some 28,000 clones, none of them seen once. The specimen sequenced was peripheral blood mononuclear cells. The chain combines TRBV4-1 with TRBJ1-3; a weak D match, TRBD1 (6 bases). This clonotype originated in a human donor with common variable immunodeficiency. The DNA read from the CDR3 is TGCGCCAGCAGCCACCCCGGACAGTATGGAAACACC. Translation: CASSHPGQYGNT. The entire CDR3 is CASSHPGQYGNTIYF.